The present T cell receptor beta chain was sequenced within a study of blood T cell repertoires in COVID-19. Overall study: Specimens from acute and convalescent COVID-19 originated in the United States, Italy and Spain. Sample material is recorded as cDNA or gDNA derived from T cells, B-cell-depleted T cells, or PBMCs.

V was pared by 4 bases and J by 1 base, with 1 base of the junction left unmatched. The CDR3 runs to 13 residues. Germline CDR1 SGHNT, CDR2 YYREEE (reference sequence). In its sample, this clone was seen once. In the authors' workflow: Amplification of reference gene primers was used by the study to estimate nucleated cell counts. TCRdb's copy holds only in-frame clones and misses some; the assay was immunoSEQ multiplex PCR. That table is the source of V, J and clone size, and D and trimming were worked out from the DNA. Altogether 210,000 or so clones are present, about 86% being singletons, with the ten largest covering 2% to 2.5%.

Material: peripheral blood. The sequence was obtained from a woman aged 50 to 60 with acute or convalescent COVID-19. The chain employs TRBV5-4 and TRBJ1-1; 7 bases fit TRBD1. The CDR3, as DNA: TGTGCCAGCAGCCGGACAGGGAACACTGAAGCTTTCTTT. Amino acid sequence: CASSRTGNTEAFF.